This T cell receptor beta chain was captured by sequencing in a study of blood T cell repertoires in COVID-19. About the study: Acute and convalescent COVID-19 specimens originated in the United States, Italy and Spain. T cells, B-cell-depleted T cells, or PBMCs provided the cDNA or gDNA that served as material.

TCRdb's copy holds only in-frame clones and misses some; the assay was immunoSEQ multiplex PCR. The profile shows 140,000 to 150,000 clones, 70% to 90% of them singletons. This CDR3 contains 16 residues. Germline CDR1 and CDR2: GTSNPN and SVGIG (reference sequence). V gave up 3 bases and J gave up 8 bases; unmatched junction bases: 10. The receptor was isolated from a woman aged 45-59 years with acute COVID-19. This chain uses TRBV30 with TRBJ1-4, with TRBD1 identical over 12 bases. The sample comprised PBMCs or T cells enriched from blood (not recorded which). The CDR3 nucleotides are TGTGCCTGGAGCGGCGGGACAGGGGGCTTTTTAGAAAAACTGTTTTTT. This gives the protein CAWSGGTGGFLEKLFF.